The 12 T cell receptor beta chains below come from one sample, sequenced in a study of CD8+CD57+ T cells in acquired aplastic anemia. The template for TCR beta VDJ and CDR3 sequence profiling was genomic DNA. One entry per CDR3 protein, called by TCRdb with MiXCR from the reads. The data contain tens of thousands of distinct CDR3 sequences, around 70% of them singletons. Sequenced sample: sorted CD4+, CD8+, or CD8+CD57+ T cells (not recorded which) from PBMCs. All receptors come from a human donor in good health, serving as a control.

The chain couples TRBV20-1 to TRBJ1-2; tentative D call: TRBD1 (5 bases). Trimming shortened V by 3 bases and J by 1 base, and 6 bases separated the two germline ends. The CDR3 totals 12 residues. CDR1 and CDR2 (germline): DFQATT, SNEGSKA (reference sequence). The DNA of the CDR3 is TGCAGTGCTAGCGACAGTAACTATGGCTACACCTTC. This gives the protein CSASDSNYGYTF.

This clonotype was detected many times. The V gene is TRBV30, the J gene TRBJ2-2, with D tentatively TRBD1 (5 bases). The V end was cut by 2 bases, the J end by 0 bases, with 13 bases between. Per germline, CDR1 GTSNPN and CDR2 SVGIG (reference sequence). The CDR3 is 16 residues long. CDR3 region: CAWSPMTDPNTGELFF. In DNA, the CDR3 is TGTGCCTGGAGTCCGATGACAGACCCGAACACCGGGGAGCTGTTTTTT.

The rearrangement links TRBV29-1 to TRBJ2-1; 12 positions match TRBD2. This CDR3 has 13 amino acids. The germline gives CDR1 SQVTM, CDR2 ANQGSEA. Losses at the gene ends were 6 bases for V and 6 bases for J; bases not matched to a gene: 3. The CDR3 is CSVETSGGNEQFF. DNA for the CDR3: TGCAGCGTCGAGACTAGCGGGGGCAATGAGCAGTTCTTC.

The chain uses TRBV24-1 and TRBJ1-3; possibly TRBD1 for D (6 bases). Germline V gene data show CDR1 as KGHDR and CDR2 as SFDVKD. The CDR3 has 17 amino acids. With 4 bases removed from V and 0 bases from J, the gap between germline ends came to 15 bases. DNA of the CDR3: TGTGCCACCAGTGAGGATAGCAGGGGCGTCTCTGGAAACACCATATATTTT. Protein sequence: CATSEDSRGVSGNTIYF.

For this clonotype: At one boundary the junction diverges from the germline segment, which might be a read error. The chain joins TRBV7-3 to TRBJ2-2; 9 bases line up with TRBD1. Germline-derived CDR1 and CDR2 are SGHTA and FQGTGA. The CDR3 is 16 residues long. The chain's CDR3 is CASSLTGGEGTGEPFF. In nucleotides, the CDR3 is TGTGCCAGCAGCCTTACAGGGGGCGAGGGGACCGGGGAGCCGTTTTTT.

The J gene is TRBJ1-3, the V gene TRBV10-3; D is unresolved. CDR1 and CDR2 from the germline V gene are ENHRY and SYGVKD. Trimming took 2 bases from V and 4 from J, leaving 12 bases between them. The CDR3 covers 15 residues. CDR3 bases: TGTGCCATCAGTGAGGGGCTCCAACGAGGAAACACCATATATTTT. Translation gives CAISEGLQRGNTIYF.

This chain joins TRBV20-1 and TRBJ2-5; TRBD2 agrees at 8 bases. The germline gives CDR1 DFQATT, CDR2 SNEGSKA (reference sequence). V was clipped by 6 bases and J by 5 bases; unmatched bases: 17. CDR3 length: 16 amino acids. In DNA, the CDR3 is TGCAGTGCCCCCCTTAGCCGGGGGGGCTTTGGGGAGACCCAGTACTTC. Protein sequence: CSAPLSRGGFGETQYF.

This clonotype was detected a few times. One end of the junction does not line up with germline, which may come from a read error. The chain joins TRBV5-6 to TRBJ1-6; possibly TRBD1 for D (5 bases). Germline CDR1 SGHDT, CDR2 YYEEEE. There are 15 residues in the CDR3. CDR3 sequence: CAGSLGRTHNSPLHF. For the CDR3, the DNA is TGTGCCGGCAGCTTGGGACGGACTCATAATTCACCCCTCCACTTT.

The CDR3 DNA is TGTGCCAGCAGTGAGTGGACAGTAGCTAGCACAGATACGCAGTATTTT. It is translated as CASSEWTVASTDTQYF. This sequence joins TRBV25-1 and TRBJ2-3; TRBD1 is a possible D gene (6 bases). Trimming removed 3 bases from V and 0 bases from J, with 13 bases in between. Germline V gene data show CDR1 as MGHDK and CDR2 as SYGVNS. The CDR3 length is 16 residues.

In its sample, this clonotype was seen a few times. The rearrangement links TRBV15 to TRBJ1-6, with 7 bases fitting TRBD1. Germline V CDR1 and CDR2: LNHNV, YYDKDF (reference sequence). V was clipped by 5 bases and J by 7 bases; unmatched bases: 5. The CDR3 totals 14 residues. CDR3 region: CATSQRDRNSPLHF. CDR3 bases: TGTGCCACCAGCCAGCGGGACAGAAATTCACCCCTCCACTTT.

J is TRBJ2-5 and V is TRBV20-1; TRBD2 matches at 8 bases. Unmatched junction bases numbered 12, after V lost 5 bases and J lost 4 bases. From germline, CDR1 is DFQATT and CDR2 SNEGSKA (reference sequence). This CDR3 is 15 amino acids long. The CDR3 is CSAVGTSTSPETQYF. DNA for the CDR3: TGCAGTGCTGTGGGGACTAGTACGTCCCCAGAGACCCAGTACTTC.

J is TRBJ2-5 and V is TRBV7-3, with 7 positions matching TRBD1. The CDR3 is made up of 12 amino acids. Losses at the gene ends were 5 bases for V and 7 bases for J; bases not matched to a gene: 4. From germline, CDR1 is SGHTA and CDR2 FQGTGA. Here the CDR3 DNA reads TGTGCCAGCAGCCTACCAGGGGGGACCCAGTACTTC. This codes for CASSLPGGTQYF.